The present T cell receptor beta chain was sequenced within a study of PD-1 blockade in mismatch repair-deficient tumors. Study-level information: All were previously treated, progressing patients with approximately 11 mismatch repair-deficient cancer types. Findings and limits, study-wide: Tumor-resident clones, often undetectable pretreatment in blood, expanded then contracted after pembrolizumab.

Method: immunoSEQ multiplex PCR; TCRdb's copy keeps in-frame clones and lacks some. The table lists about 14,000 clones, more than 85% of them singletons. The sample's time point: roughly 11-day in vitro stimulation with candidate neoantigen peptide 6. Each of seven or eight ELISpot-reactive candidate peptides was used for approximately 10-day stimulation. Worth noting for this clone: Its cognate antigen is unknown.

The ends were cut back, 1 base at V and 8 bases at J, with 17 bases in the middle. Germline lookup yields CDR1 SQVTM and CDR2 ANQGSEA. The CDR3 spans 14 residues. The sequence was collected from an adult with mismatch repair-deficient cancer. This material consisted of cells cultured in vitro, taken from a patient treated with pembrolizumab. The chain uses TRBV29-1 and TRBJ1-2; D remains ambiguous. CDR3 loop: CSVEASRGLGGYTF. The CDR3 coding sequence is TGCAGCGTTGAAGCCAGCCGGGGATTGGGAGGCTACACCTTC.